Following are 14 T cell receptor beta chains from one sample sequenced in a study of cytomegalovirus exposure and HLA in healthy donors. Primers: 60 Vbeta forward and 13 Jbeta reverse. Profiling relied on immunoSEQ multiplex PCR, and the TCRdb table lists in-frame clones only, not all of them. The profile covers 110,000 to 150,000 clones, with roughly 75% appearing a single time and about 2.9% taken by the ten largest. The sequenced sample was PBMCs. These receptors all stem from a female donor in good health and CMV-seronegative.

The chain employs TRBV7-9 and TRBJ2-1; tentative D call: TRBD1 (6 bases). Germline V CDR1 and CDR2: SEHNR, FQNEAQ (reference sequence). The V gene lost 2 bases and the J gene lost 0 bases, with 20 bases spanning the gap. This CDR3 has 19 amino acids. The CDR3 sequence is CASSLSRTEFIRSYNEQFF. CDR3 DNA: TGTGCCAGCAGCTTAAGTAGGACAGAGTTTATTCGCTCCTACAATGAGCAGTTCTTC.

This rearrangement joins TRBV5-6 to TRBJ1-2; 7 bases match TRBD1. The V segment lost 9 bases and the J segment 0 bases; nucleotides outside the gene matches: 14. The CDR3 runs 16 residues. The germline gives CDR1 SGHDT, CDR2 YYEEEE. The CDR3 DNA reads TGTGCCACCTCAGGAAGGGGGCTTCCCGCTAACTATGGCTACACCTTC. This gives the protein CATSGRGLPANYGYTF.

The rearrangement joins TRBV25-1 to TRBJ1-4; no clear D. Trimming shortened V by 7 bases and J by 3 bases, and 9 bases separated the two germline ends. The CDR3 has 13 residues. CDR1 and CDR2 from the germline V gene are MGHDK and SYGVNS. CDR3 DNA: TGTGCCAGCATGAGTTGGTCTAATGAAAAACTGTTTTTT. The encoded protein is CASMSWSNEKLFF.

The gene calls are TRBV29-1 and TRBJ2-1; TRBD1 aligns across 8 bases. From germline, CDR1 is SQVTM and CDR2 ANQGSEA. This CDR3 is built from 15 residues. V shed 1 base and J 0 bases; nucleotides not matched to a gene: 2. CDR3 nucleotide sequence: TGCAGCGTTGAAGGGGACAGGAGCTCCTACAATGAGCAGTTCTTC. Its protein is CSVEGDRSSYNEQFF.

The chain combines TRBV6-4 with TRBJ2-2; 12 positions agree with TRBD2. CDR3 length equals 16 residues. The V gene end was trimmed by 3 bases and the J gene end by 4 bases; junction bases not matched to a gene: 3. Germline V gene lookup returns CDR1 MRHNA and CDR2 SNTAGT. CDR3 region: CASSESSGRATGELFF. The CDR3 DNA is TGTGCCAGCAGTGAATCTAGCGGGAGGGCCACCGGGGAGCTGTTTTTT.

The chain has TRBV7-8 and TRBJ1-6; 10 bases are a match to TRBD1. V trimming: 0 bases; J trimming: 6 bases; junction bases outside the gene matches: 5. Looked up from germline, CDR1 is SGHVS and CDR2 is FQNEAQ. This CDR3 contains 17 residues. CDR3 loop: CASSLALRDRGNSPLHF. The DNA of the CDR3 is TGTGCCAGCAGCTTAGCGCTAAGGGACAGGGGTAATTCACCCCTCCACTTT.

A remark on this clone: This sample includes further DNA sequences coding for the same CDR3. The rearrangement links TRBV6-1 to TRBJ1-1; D might be TRBD1 (5 bases). Germline V gene data show CDR1 as MNHNS and CDR2 as SASEGT. This CDR3 spans 14 amino acids. Trimming took 3 bases from V and 1 from J, leaving 9 bases between them. CDR3 residues: CASSENRRNTEAFF. CDR3 DNA: TGTGCCAGCAGTGAGAACAGGCGGAACACTGAAGCTTTCTTT.

This sequence joins TRBV4-1 and TRBJ2-1, with TRBD2 matching over 13 bases. CDR1 and CDR2 from the germline V gene are MGHRA and YSYEKL. The CDR3 loop spans 16 amino acids. The junction had 9 bases not matched to a gene; V was cut back by 4 bases and J by 9 bases. The CDR3 loop is CASSPITSGGGGEQFF. CDR3 bases: TGCGCCAGCAGCCCGATTACTAGCGGGGGGGGCGGTGAGCAGTTCTTC.

A few counts support this clone. This chain joins TRBV6-4 and TRBJ1-1; 7 nucleotides align to TRBD1. The CDR3 runs 15 residues. The ends lost 4 bases at V and 1 base at J; junction bases unmatched: 6. CDR1 and CDR2 (germline): MRHNA, SNTAGT. The CDR3 sequence is CASSVSGTANTEAFF. The CDR3 DNA is TGTGCCAGCAGTGTCTCCGGGACAGCGAACACTGAAGCTTTCTTT.

V is TRBV7-9 and J is TRBJ1-2, with TRBD1 matching over 8 bases. After removal of 5 bases from V and 6 bases from J, the junction contained 11 bases not matched to a gene. The CDR3 loop spans 15 amino acids. The germline gives CDR1 SEHNR, CDR2 FQNEAQ (reference sequence). The CDR3 coding sequence is TGTGCCAGCAGCCCCATAACGACAGGGGTTCATGGCTACACCTTC. Residues: CASSPITTGVHGYTF.

The chain uses TRBV15 and TRBJ2-1; 13 nucleotides align to TRBD2. The germline CDR1 and CDR2 sequences are LNHNV and YYDKDF (reference sequence). V gave up 6 bases and J gave up 7 bases; unmatched junction bases: 9. The CDR3 is 16 residues long. The CDR3 DNA sequence: TGTGCCACCAGTAAACTAGCGGGAGGGGGGAGAAATGAGCAGTTCTTC. It is translated as CATSKLAGGGRNEQFF.

This clone was counted a few times. This CDR3 reads CASSFGDQPQHF. DNA of the CDR3: TGTGCCAGCAGCTTCGGGGATCAGCCCCAGCATTTT. The rearrangement uses TRBV7-9 and TRBJ1-5; D remains unclear. Trimming removed 3 bases from V and 5 bases from J, with 5 bases in between. This CDR3 has 12 amino acids. Germline loops: CDR1 SEHNR, CDR2 FQNEAQ (reference sequence).

The chain recombines TRBV2 with TRBJ2-5; D unclear. V lost 4 bases and J 2 bases, leaving 8 bases between the germline ends. CDR3 size: 13 residues. Germline loops: CDR1 SNHLY, CDR2 FYNNEI. Here the CDR3 reads CASSVTPQETQYF. The CDR3 DNA follows: TGTGCCAGCAGTGTAACACCACAAGAGACCCAGTACTTC. Full variable domain (missing parts from reference TRBV2 and TRBJ2-5): EPEVTQTPSHQVTQMGQEVILRCVPISNHLYFYWYRQILGQKVEFLVSFYNNEISEKSEIFDDQFSVERPDGSNFTLKIRSTKLEDSAMYFCASSVTPQETQYFGPGTRLLVL.

This chain uses TRBV28 with TRBJ2-1; no definite D call. V shed 10 bases and J shed 0 bases, with 10 bases lying between them. Germline V gene data show CDR1 as MDHEN and CDR2 as SYDVKM. This CDR3 spans 13 amino acids. CDR3 protein: CATNPSSYNEQFF. In DNA form, the CDR3 reads TGTGCCACGAATCCGAGCTCCTACAATGAGCAGTTCTTC.